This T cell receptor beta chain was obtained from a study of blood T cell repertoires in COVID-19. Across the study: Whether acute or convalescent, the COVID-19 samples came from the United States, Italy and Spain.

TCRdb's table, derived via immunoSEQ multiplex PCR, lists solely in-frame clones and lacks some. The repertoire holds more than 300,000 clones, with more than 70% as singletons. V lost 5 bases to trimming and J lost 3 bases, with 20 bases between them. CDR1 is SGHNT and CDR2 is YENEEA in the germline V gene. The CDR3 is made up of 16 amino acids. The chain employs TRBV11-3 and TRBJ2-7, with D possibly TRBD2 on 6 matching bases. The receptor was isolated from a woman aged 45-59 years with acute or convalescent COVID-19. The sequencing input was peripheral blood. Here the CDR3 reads CASSPGNGRQLYEQYF. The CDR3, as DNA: TGTGCCAGCAGCCCGGGTAACGGGAGACAGCTCTACGAGCAGTACTTC. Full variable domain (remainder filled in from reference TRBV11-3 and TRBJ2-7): EAGVVQSPRYKIIEKKQPVAFWCNPISGHNTLYWYLQNLGQGPELLIRYENEEAVDDSQLPKDRFSAERLKGVDSTLKIQPAELGDSAVYLCASSPGNGRQLYEQYFGPGTRLTVT.